The next 16 T cell receptor beta chains were all read from a single sample in a study of T cell repertoires in cytomegalovirus infection (dated by TCRdb to 2018 to 2020). TCRdb names Illumina HiSeq 1500 as the instrument used. TCRdb reprocessed the public reads (quality trimming at Q25 with fastp, clone calling with MiXCR) and kept in-frame beta chains. Entries are consolidated by CDR3 protein sequence, retaining the most common genes and DNA. The sample yields 55,000 to 85,000 distinct CDR3 sequences; 20% to 25% were counted once. In total, the top ten clones hold approximately 68% of the sample. Their recognized antigens are unknown. Reading the label with the study, this specimen's treatment or condition is: in vitro stimulation with specific CMV peptide epitopes to enrich CMV-specific T cells. The specimen was CD8+ T cells from cultured PBMCs, collected from culture after CMV antigen stimulation. The origin of the receptors is a human donor in good health (CMV status not recorded). Some clones in this sample may be carry-over from other donors' samples.

The V gene is TRBV7-4, the J gene TRBJ1-5; 8 bases line up with TRBD1. Germline V gene data show CDR1 as SGHVT and CDR2 as SQSDAQ. CDR3 size: 16 residues. J lost 2 bases, V lost 6 bases, and 9 bases had no gene match. The chain's CDR3 is CASSWTGLMGNQPQHF. The CDR3 coding sequence is TGTGCCAGCAGTTGGACAGGGCTGATGGGCAATCAGCCCCAGCATTTT.

This clonotype was counted only a few times. The chain employs TRBV15 and TRBJ1-1; tentative D call: TRBD1 (5 bases). The V end was cut by 4 bases, the J end by 5 bases, with 23 bases between. The germline V gene has CDR1 LNHNV and CDR2 YYDKDF (reference sequence). The CDR3 loop spans 17 amino acids. The chain's CDR3 is CATSIPGTGVLLTEAFF. CDR3 bases: TGTGCCACCAGCATACCCGGGACTGGGGTCCTTTTGACTGAAGCTTTCTTT.

The chain combines TRBV2 with TRBJ1-6; 7 bases fit TRBD1. This CDR3 region has 14 residues. The junction had 5 bases not matched to a gene; V was cut back by 8 bases and J by 4 bases. Per germline, CDR1 SNHLY and CDR2 FYNNEI. The CDR3 DNA is TGTGCCAGCGACAGGGCAGGATATAATTCACCCCTCCACTTT. This codes for CASDRAGYNSPLHF.

This clonotype was found a few times. In nucleotides, the CDR3 is TGTGCCAGCTCTCCGACGGTCGACATGAACACTGAAGCTTTCTTT. Translation: CASSPTVDMNTEAFF. The chain links TRBV27 to TRBJ1-1, with D uncertain. The CDR3 length is 15 residues. Germline CDR1 is MNHEY and CDR2 is SMNVEV (reference sequence). With 8 bases removed from V and 0 bases from J, the gap between germline ends came to 16 bases.

This clonotype has just a few counts. V gene TRBV12-3 or TRBV12-4 combines with J gene TRBJ1-2, with D unresolved. The CDR3 consists of 10 residues. V was cut by 8 bases and J by 4 bases, with 5 bases left in between. The CDR3 nucleotides read TGTGCCAGCGGTAGCTATGGCTACACCTTC. Translating it yields CASGSYGYTF.

The chain has TRBV7-9 and TRBJ1-1; 7 bases fit TRBD1. This CDR3 is 16 amino acids long. CDR1 is SEHNR and CDR2 is FQNEAQ in the germline V gene (reference sequence). V was pared by 5 bases and J by 5 bases, with 14 bases of the junction left unmatched. CDR3 coding DNA: TGTGCCAGCAGCCTAGGCTTAGGGGGCAAGGGGACTGAAGCTTTCTTT. Translation: CASSLGLGGKGTEAFF.

This clonotype was found a few times. This sequence joins TRBV9 and TRBJ1-2, with 7 bases that match TRBD1. This CDR3 comprises 12 residues. Germline CDR1 is SGDLS and CDR2 is YYNGEE. V was clipped by 3 bases and J by 7 bases; unmatched bases: 3. The CDR3 nucleotides read TGTGCCAGCAGCGGAGACAGGGTTGGCTACACCTTC. Residues: CASSGDRVGYTF. Combining the CDR3 with reference TRBV9 and TRBJ1-2 gives the whole variable domain DSGVTQTPKHLITATGQRVTLRCSPRSGDLSVYWYQQSLDQGLQFLIQYYNGEERAKGNILERFSAQQFPDLHSELNLSSLELGDSALYFCASSGDRVGYTFGSGTRLTVV.

This clonotype was detected ten times or more. This chain connects TRBV28 to TRBJ2-1, with D unresolved. The V end lost 5 bases, the J end lost 7 bases, and 12 bases lay between the germline ends. The germline V gene has CDR1 MDHEN and CDR2 SYDVKM. This CDR3 has 13 amino acids. The CDR3 loop reads CASSAVGRNEQFF. CDR3 coding DNA: TGTGCCAGCAGTGCCGTAGGCAGGAATGAGCAGTTCTTC.

CDR3 DNA: TGTGCCAGCGGTCTTGGCACCGGGGAGCTGTTTTTT. Translated: CASGLGTGELFF. The genes are TRBV12-3 or TRBV12-4 and TRBJ2-2; no clear D. The CDR3 is made up of 12 amino acids. The V end was cut by 8 bases, the J end by 4 bases, with 8 bases between.

V is TRBV7-6 and J is TRBJ1-2; D is possibly TRBD1 (6 bases). The CDR3 is 16 residues long. Germline-derived CDR1 and CDR2 are SGHVS and FNYEAQ. The V end was cut by 0 bases, the J end by 5 bases, with 16 bases between. This CDR3 reads CASSLALGGQTYGYTF. The CDR3 nucleotides read TGTGCCAGCAGCTTAGCGTTGGGGGGCCAAACTTATGGCTACACCTTC.

The chain combines TRBV9 with TRBJ1-1; D is uncertain. V was shortened by 0 bases and J by 6 bases, with 9 bases between the two germline ends. The germline V gene encodes CDR1 SGDLS and CDR2 YYNGEE. CDR3 length: 13 residues. The CDR3 loop is CASSVGSGPEAFF. The DNA of the CDR3 is TGTGCCAGCAGCGTAGGGTCCGGGCCTGAAGCTTTCTTT.

This clonotype was detected a few times. The chain carries TRBV6-6 and TRBJ2-7; weak D call: TRBD2 (6 bases). V was cut by 0 bases and J by 0 bases, with 12 bases left in between. This CDR3 has 16 residues. Per germline, CDR1 MNHNY and CDR2 SVGAGI (reference sequence). The CDR3 coding sequence is TGTGCCAGCAGTTACTCCGGAGGGACGAGCTCCTACGAGCAGTACTTC. Amino acid sequence: CASSYSGGTSSYEQYF.

This clonotype was counted between two and nine times. The chain combines TRBV10-3 with TRBJ1-1; possibly TRBD1 for D (6 bases). The V gene lost 1 base and the J gene lost 4 bases, with 19 bases spanning the gap. The CDR3 loop spans 17 amino acids. In germline, CDR1 is ENHRY, CDR2 SYGVKD. CDR3 loop: CAISEFTGFGTPTEAFF. CDR3 DNA sequence: TGTGCCATCAGTGAGTTCACAGGTTTTGGGACACCCACTGAAGCTTTCTTT.

This clonotype was observed a few times. V usage is TRBV7-8 and J usage is TRBJ1-5, with D maybe TRBD1 (5 bases). The length of the CDR3 is 16 residues. CDR1 and CDR2 (germline): SGHVS, FQNEAQ. V was trimmed by 1 base and J by 1 base, leaving 11 bases between them. The CDR3 coding sequence is TGTGCCAGCAGCTTAGTGGGGGGTCAGAGCAATCAGCCCCAGCATTTT. Its translation is CASSLVGGQSNQPQHF.

CDR3 in DNA: TGTGCCAGCAGTACAGGGGCGGGAGGCTACACCTTC. It translates to CASSTGAGGYTF. The chain has TRBV25-1 and TRBJ1-2; 7 bases are a match to TRBD1. Unmatched junction bases numbered 5, after V lost 5 bases and J lost 8 bases. Germline CDR1 and CDR2: MGHDK and SYGVNS. The CDR3 spans 12 residues.

This clonotype was observed a few times. The gene calls are TRBV12-5 and TRBJ2-1; D is undetermined. The germline gives CDR1 LGHNT, CDR2 FRNRAP. Trimming left V 6 bases short and J 5 bases short, with 14 bases between. The CDR3 totals 14 residues. The CDR3 DNA follows: TGTGCTAGTGGGCGGACCGGATCTAACAATGAGCAGTTCTTC. This encodes CASGRTGSNNEQFF.